These T cell receptor beta chains were read from a single sample in a study of T cells in Graves' hyperthyroidism and ophthalmopathy. TCRdb itself ran the multiplex PCR reads through MiXCR, one entry per CDR3 protein. The sample has around 350,000 distinct CDR3 sequences; about a sixth are singletons. The source material was blood. The source of these receptors is a woman under 40 with Graves' hyperthyroidism that later progressed to Graves' ophthalmopathy. Both conserved end residues are part of each CDR3.

len,j_gene,v_gene,CDR3aa
13,TRBJ2-5,TRBV3-1,CASTNEAGGTQYF
15,TRBJ2-1,TRBV27,CASSLGTSVYNEQFF
13,TRBJ2-7,TRBV11-2,CASSLGLRYEQYF
15,TRBJ1-3,TRBV3-1,CASSQGQSAGNTIYF
11,TRBJ2-2,TRBV20-1,CSARWGGELFF
15,TRBJ2-2,TRBV20-1,CSATSRDRGTGELFF
13,TRBJ2-3,TRBV5-1,CASHDRNLDTQYF
14,TRBJ1-1,TRBV4-1,CASSQDTANTEAFF
16,TRBJ1-2,TRBV7-2,CASSPAGGRSYYGYTF
14,TRBJ2-7,TRBV9,CASSGTSGRGEQYF
16,TRBJ1-2,TRBV7-9,CASSLVLQGPAYGYTF
15,TRBJ2-1,TRBV30,CAWGVGVGIYNEQFF
14,TRBJ2-5,TRBV3-1,CASSQAGGQETQYF
15,TRBJ2-1,TRBV7-9,CASSQSLTLYNEQFF
14,TRBJ2-7,TRBV2,CASKPWDNSYEQYF
14,TRBJ1-1,TRBV30,CAWRELGGVTEAFF
15,TRBJ2-7,TRBV28,CASSKTGGFSYEQYF
19,TRBJ2-1,TRBV2,CASRPDQGARGDPGYEQFF